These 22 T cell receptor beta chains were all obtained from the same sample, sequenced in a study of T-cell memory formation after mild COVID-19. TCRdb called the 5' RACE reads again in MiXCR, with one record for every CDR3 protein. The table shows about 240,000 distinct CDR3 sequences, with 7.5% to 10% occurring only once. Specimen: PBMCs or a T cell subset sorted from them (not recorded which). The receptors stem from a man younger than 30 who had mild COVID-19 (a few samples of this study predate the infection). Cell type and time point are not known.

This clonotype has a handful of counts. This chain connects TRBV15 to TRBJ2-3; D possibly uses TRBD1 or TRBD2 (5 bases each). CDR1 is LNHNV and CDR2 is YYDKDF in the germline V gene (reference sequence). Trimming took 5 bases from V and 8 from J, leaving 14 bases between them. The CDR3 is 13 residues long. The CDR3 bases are TGTGCCACCAGCGGGGGATACCCTAGTACGCAGTATTTT. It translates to CATSGGYPSTQYF.

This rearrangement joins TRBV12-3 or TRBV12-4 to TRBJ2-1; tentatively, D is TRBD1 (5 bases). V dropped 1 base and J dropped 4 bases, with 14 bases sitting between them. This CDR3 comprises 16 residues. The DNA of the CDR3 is TGTGCCAGCAGTTTAGGGGTAGGGGCCGGGTACAATGAGCAGTTCTTC. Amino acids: CASSLGVGAGYNEQFF.

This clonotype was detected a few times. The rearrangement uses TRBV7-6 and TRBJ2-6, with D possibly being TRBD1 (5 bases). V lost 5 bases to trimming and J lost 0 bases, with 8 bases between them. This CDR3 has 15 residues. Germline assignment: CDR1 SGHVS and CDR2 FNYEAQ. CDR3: CASSLGPSGANVLTF. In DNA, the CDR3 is TGTGCCAGCAGCCTGGGGCCCTCTGGGGCCAACGTCCTGACTTTC.

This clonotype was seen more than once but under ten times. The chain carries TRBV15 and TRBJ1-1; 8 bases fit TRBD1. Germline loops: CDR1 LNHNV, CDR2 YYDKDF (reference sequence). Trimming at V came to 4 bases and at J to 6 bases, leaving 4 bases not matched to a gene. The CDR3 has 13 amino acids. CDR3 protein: CATSIRQGSEAFF. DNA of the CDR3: TGTGCCACCAGCATTAGACAGGGGTCTGAAGCTTTCTTT.

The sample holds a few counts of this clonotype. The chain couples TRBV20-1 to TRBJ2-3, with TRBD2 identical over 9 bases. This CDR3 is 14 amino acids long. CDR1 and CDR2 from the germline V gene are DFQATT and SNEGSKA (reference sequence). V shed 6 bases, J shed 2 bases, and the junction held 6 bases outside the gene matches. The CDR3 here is CSARSGGNTDTQYF. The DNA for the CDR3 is TGCAGTGCCCGGAGCGGGGGGAACACAGATACGCAGTATTTT.

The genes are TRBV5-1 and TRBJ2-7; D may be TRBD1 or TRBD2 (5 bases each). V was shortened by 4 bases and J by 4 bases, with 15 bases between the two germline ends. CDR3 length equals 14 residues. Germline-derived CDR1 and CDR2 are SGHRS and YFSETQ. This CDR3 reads CASSPGPGAYEQYF. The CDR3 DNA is TGCGCCAGCAGCCCGGGACCTGGGGCTTACGAGCAGTACTTC. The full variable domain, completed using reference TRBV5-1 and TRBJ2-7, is KAGVTQTPRYLIKTRGQQVTLSCSPISGHRSVSWYQQTPGQGLQFLFEYFSETQRNKGNFPGRFSGRQFSNSRSEMNVSTLELGDSALYLCASSPGPGAYEQYFGPGTRLTVT.

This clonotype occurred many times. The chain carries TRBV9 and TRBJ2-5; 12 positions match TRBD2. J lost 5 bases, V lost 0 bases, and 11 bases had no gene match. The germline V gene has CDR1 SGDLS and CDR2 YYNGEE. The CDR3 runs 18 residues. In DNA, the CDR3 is TGTGCCAGCAGCGTAGGTTACATACTAGCGGGGGGATTTGAGACCCAGTACTTC. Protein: CASSVGYILAGGFETQYF.

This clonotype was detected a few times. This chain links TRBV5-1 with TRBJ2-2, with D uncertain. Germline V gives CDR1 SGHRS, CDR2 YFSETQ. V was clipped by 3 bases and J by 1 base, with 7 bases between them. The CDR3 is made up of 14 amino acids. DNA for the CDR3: TGCGCCAGCAGCTACCGGATGAACACCGGGGAGCTGTTTTTT. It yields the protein CASSYRMNTGELFF.

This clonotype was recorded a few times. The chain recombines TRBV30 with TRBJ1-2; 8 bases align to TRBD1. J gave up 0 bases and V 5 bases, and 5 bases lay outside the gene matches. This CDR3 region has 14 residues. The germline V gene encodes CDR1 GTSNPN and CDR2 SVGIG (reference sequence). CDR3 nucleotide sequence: TGTGCCTGGCAGGGGGCTTGGCCTAACTATGGCTACACCTTC. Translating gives CAWQGAWPNYGYTF.

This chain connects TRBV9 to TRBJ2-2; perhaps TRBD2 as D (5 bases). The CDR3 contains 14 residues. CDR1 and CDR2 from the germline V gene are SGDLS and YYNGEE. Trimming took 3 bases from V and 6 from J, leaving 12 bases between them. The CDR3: CASSAGVSPGELFF. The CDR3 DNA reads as TGTGCCAGCAGCGCCGGGGTATCGCCCGGGGAGCTGTTTTTT.

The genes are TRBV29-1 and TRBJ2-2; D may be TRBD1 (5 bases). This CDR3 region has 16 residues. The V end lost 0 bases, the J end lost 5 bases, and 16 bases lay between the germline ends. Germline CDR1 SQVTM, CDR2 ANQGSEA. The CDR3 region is CSVEDLAGQGTGELFF. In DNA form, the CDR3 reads TGCAGCGTTGAAGATCTTGCAGGGCAAGGAACCGGGGAGCTGTTTTTT.

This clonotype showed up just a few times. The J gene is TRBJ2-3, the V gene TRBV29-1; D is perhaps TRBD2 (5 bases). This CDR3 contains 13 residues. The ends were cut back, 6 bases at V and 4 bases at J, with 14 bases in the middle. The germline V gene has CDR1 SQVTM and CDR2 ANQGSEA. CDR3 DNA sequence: TGCAGCGTAGGAGGTCGGCGTGCAGATACGCAGTATTTT. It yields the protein CSVGGRRADTQYF.

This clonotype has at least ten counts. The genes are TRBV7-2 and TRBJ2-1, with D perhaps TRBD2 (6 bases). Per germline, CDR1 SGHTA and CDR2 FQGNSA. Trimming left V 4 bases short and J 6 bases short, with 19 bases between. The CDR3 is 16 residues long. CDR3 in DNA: TGTGCCAGCAGCTCGAGCGGGCTTAACTTGGGCAATGAGCAGTTCTTC. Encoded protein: CASSSSGLNLGNEQFF. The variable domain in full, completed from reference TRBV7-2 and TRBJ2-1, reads GAGVSQSPSNKVTEKGKDVELRCDPISGHTALYWYRQSLGQGLEFLIYFQGNSAPDKSGLPSDRFSAERTGGSVSTLTIQRTQQEDSAVYLCASSSSGLNLGNEQFFGPGTRLTVL.

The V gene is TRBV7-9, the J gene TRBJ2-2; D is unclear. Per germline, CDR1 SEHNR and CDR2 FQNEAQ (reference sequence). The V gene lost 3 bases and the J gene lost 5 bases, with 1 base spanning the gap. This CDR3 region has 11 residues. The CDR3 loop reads CASSFTGELFF. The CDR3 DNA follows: TGTGCCAGCAGCTTTACCGGGGAGCTGTTTTTT. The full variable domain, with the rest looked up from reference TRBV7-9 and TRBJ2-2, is DTGVSQNPRHKITKRGQNVTFRCDPISEHNRLYWYRQTLGQGPEFLTYFQNEAQLEKSRLLSDRFSAERPKGSFSTLEIQRTEQGDSAMYLCASSFTGELFFGEGSRLTVL.

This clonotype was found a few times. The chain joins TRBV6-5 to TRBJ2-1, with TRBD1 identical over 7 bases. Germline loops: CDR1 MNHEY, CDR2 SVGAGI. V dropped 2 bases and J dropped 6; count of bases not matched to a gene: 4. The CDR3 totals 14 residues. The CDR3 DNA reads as TGTGCCAGCAGTTACACGGGACAGCGCAATGAGCAGTTCTTC. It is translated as CASSYTGQRNEQFF.

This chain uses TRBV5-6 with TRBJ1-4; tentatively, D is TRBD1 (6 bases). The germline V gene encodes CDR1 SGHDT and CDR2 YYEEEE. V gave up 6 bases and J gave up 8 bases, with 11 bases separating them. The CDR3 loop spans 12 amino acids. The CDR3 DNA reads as TGTGCCAGCAACCGACAGGAGGAAAAACTGTTTTTT. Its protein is CASNRQEEKLFF.

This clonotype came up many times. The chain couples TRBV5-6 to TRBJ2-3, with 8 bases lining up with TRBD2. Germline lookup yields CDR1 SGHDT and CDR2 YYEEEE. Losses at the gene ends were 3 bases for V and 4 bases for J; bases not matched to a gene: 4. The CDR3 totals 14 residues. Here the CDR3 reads CASSYGLAPDTQYF. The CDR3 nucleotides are TGTGCCAGCAGCTATGGACTAGCCCCAGATACGCAGTATTTT.

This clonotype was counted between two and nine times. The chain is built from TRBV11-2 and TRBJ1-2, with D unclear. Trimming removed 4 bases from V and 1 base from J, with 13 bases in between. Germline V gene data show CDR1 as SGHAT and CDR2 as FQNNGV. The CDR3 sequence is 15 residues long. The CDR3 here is CASSSDRRDNYGYTF. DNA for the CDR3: TGTGCCAGCAGCTCCGACCGACGGGATAACTATGGCTACACCTTC.

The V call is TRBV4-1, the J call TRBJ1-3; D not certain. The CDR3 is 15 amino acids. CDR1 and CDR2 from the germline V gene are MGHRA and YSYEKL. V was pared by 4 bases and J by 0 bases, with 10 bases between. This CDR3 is CASSRGWGSGNTIYF. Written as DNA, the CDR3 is TGCGCCAGCAGCCGCGGATGGGGCTCTGGAAACACCATATATTTT.

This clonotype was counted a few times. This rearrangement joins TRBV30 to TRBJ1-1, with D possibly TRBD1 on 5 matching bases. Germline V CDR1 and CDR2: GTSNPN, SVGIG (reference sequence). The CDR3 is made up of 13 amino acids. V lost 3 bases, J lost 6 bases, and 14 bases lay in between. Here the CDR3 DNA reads TGTGCCTGGAGGGGGGATGGAAACGCTGAAGCTTTCTTT. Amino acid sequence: CAWRGDGNAEAFF. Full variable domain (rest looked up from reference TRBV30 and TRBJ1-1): SQTIHQWPATLVQPVGSPLSLECTVEGTSNPNLYWYRQAAGRGLQLLFYSVGIGQISSEVPQNLSASRPQDRQFILSSKKLLLSDSGFYLCAWRGDGNAEAFFGQGTRLTVV.

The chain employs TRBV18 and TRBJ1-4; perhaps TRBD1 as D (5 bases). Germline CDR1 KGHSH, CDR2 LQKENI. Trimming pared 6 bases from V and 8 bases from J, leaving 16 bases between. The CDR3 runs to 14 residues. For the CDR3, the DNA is TGTGCCAGCTCCCTACAGGAATGGGGAGAAAAACTGTTTTTT. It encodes CASSLQEWGEKLFF.

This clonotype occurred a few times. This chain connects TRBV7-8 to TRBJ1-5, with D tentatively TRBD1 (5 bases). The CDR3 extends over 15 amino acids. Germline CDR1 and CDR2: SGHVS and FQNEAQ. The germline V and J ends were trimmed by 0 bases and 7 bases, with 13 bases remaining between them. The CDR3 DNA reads TGTGCCAGCAGCTTAGCGGTTGGGGGGAACCAGCCCCAGCATTTT. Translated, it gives CASSLAVGGNQPQHF.